This TCR beta chain was captured in a study of CXCR3-negative and CXCR3-positive naive CD8 T cells. General study results and limits: Partial loss of CXCR3 expression followed cryopreservation; most assays used fresh PBMCs. CXCR3-positive naive cells carried more hydrophobic TRB CDR3s than CXCR3-negative naive cells did. Much lower diversity was found in memory CD8+ cells, while both naive subsets had comparably high diversity.

Turning to this clonotype: What it binds is unknown.

Sorts performed in triplicate captured 300,000 to 350,000 cells each from every CD8+ T cell subset. The germline V gene has CDR1 MDHEN and CDR2 SYDVKM. The CDR3 is made up of 15 amino acids. All TRB cDNA libraries came from 5' RACE performed with UMI labels. TCRdb re-called the 5' RACE reads, yielding one record per CDR3 amino acid sequence without DNA. This table holds 20,000 to 30,000 distinct CDR3 sequences. The V call is TRBV28, the J call TRBJ2-5; TCRdb's D call, TRBD1, is unchecked because there is no DNA. Sequencing used naive CXCR3- CD8+ T cells from blood. Subset of the sample: CD45RO-CCR7+CD27+CD95- naive CD8+ T cells lacking CXCR3 (TNR3-). This sequence was found in a human donor in good health. Some clones in this sample may be carry-over from other donors' samples. The CDR3 region is CASSTHRTGEETQYF.